This passage covers 23 T cell receptor beta chains from one sample sequenced in a study of blood T cells in healthy people across ages. Using a J-beta primer mix together with a sample-barcoded 5' primer, a second PCR was run for roughly 6 to 12 cycles. TCRdb reprocessed the 5' RACE reads via MiXCR and lists one record per CDR3 protein. The sample lists some 1,800,000 distinct CDR3 sequences, more than 35% occurring once. Material for sequencing was blood. The origin of the receptors is a human donor in good health.

This clonotype was seen many times. This chain connects TRBV6-5 to TRBJ2-5, with D perhaps assigned TRBD1 or TRBD2 (5 bases each). Trimming left V 6 bases short and J 6 bases short, with 17 bases between. Germline lookup yields CDR1 MNHEY and CDR2 SVGAGI. This CDR3 comprises 14 residues. In DNA form, the CDR3 reads TGTGCCAGCAGCATGGGACCACTCGAACAGACCCAGTACTTC. Translation: CASSMGPLEQTQYF.

This rearrangement joins TRBV19 to TRBJ2-1; possible D gene TRBD2, 6 bases. Germline V gene data show CDR1 as LNHDA and CDR2 as SQIVND (reference sequence). V was shortened by 0 bases and J by 13 bases, with 19 bases between the two germline ends. The CDR3 is 15 amino acids. CDR3 protein: CASSIDRGVGEVQFF. CDR3 in DNA: TGTGCCAGTAGTATAGATCGGGGCGTTGGGGAGGTCCAGTTCTTC.

The chain carries TRBV29-1 and TRBJ1-1; no firm D call. Germline values: CDR1 SQVTM, CDR2 ANQGSEA. The length of the CDR3 is 13 residues. The V gene lost 7 bases and the J gene lost 0 bases, with 12 bases spanning the gap. DNA for the CDR3: TGCAGCGCGACTGATTTCATGAACACTGAAGCTTTCTTT. Residues: CSATDFMNTEAFF.

This clonotype was seen more than once but under ten times. The V and J genes are TRBV11-2 and TRBJ2-2; D is uncertain. CDR1 is SGHAT and CDR2 is FQNNGV in the germline V gene. The CDR3 has 15 amino acids. V dropped 8 bases and J dropped 3 bases, with 16 bases sitting between them. The CDR3 reads CASADRFGDTGELFF. CDR3 nucleotides: TGTGCCAGCGCCGATAGATTTGGGGACACCGGGGAGCTGTTTTTT. Complete variable domain (other parts from reference TRBV11-2 and TRBJ2-2): EAGVAQSPRYKIIEKRQSVAFWCNPISGHATLYWYQQILGQGPKLLIQFQNNGVVDDSQLPKDRFSAERLKGVDSTLKIQPAKLEDSAVYLCASADRFGDTGELFFGEGSRLTVL.

V gene TRBV6-5 combines with J gene TRBJ1-1; 8 bases fit TRBD1. CDR3 length equals 18 residues. Germline loops: CDR1 MNHEY, CDR2 SVGAGI. The V and J ends lost 2 bases and 0 bases, in that order; junction bases with no gene match: 11. CDR3 protein: CASSYGTGGIIVNTEAFF. As DNA, the CDR3 is TGTGCCAGCAGTTACGGGACAGGAGGGATAATAGTGAACACTGAAGCTTTCTTT.

This clonotype occurred a few times. The chain employs TRBV2 and TRBJ2-1, with 10 bases fitting TRBD2. This CDR3 has 18 amino acids. V shed 6 bases, J shed 7 bases, and the junction held 18 bases outside the gene matches. CDR1 is SNHLY, CDR2 FYNNEI, per germline. CDR3 coding DNA: TGTGCCAGCAGGGCGCAAACTAGCGGGGTCCGGAGGGTGAATGAGCAGTTCTTC. This translates into CASRAQTSGVRRVNEQFF.

This clonotype was seen a handful of times. The gene calls are TRBV4-1 and TRBJ2-7, with 10 bases matching TRBD1. After removal of 1 base from V and 5 bases from J, the junction contained 14 bases not matched to a gene. The germline V gene encodes CDR1 MGHRA and CDR2 YSYEKL. The CDR3 has 18 amino acids. CDR3 sequence (DNA): TGCGCCAGCAGCCAAGTACACTTCCGGGACAGGGGTAAGGACGAGCAGTACTTC. The encoded protein is CASSQVHFRDRGKDEQYF.

This chain joins TRBV12-3 or TRBV12-4 and TRBJ2-7, with 15 nucleotides matching TRBD2. V lost 5 bases, J lost 6 bases, and 11 bases stayed unmatched. The CDR3 runs 17 residues. The CDR3 protein is CASSQGRTSGGAGEQYF. The DNA for the CDR3 is TGTGCCAGCAGTCAAGGAAGGACTAGCGGGGGGGCCGGCGAGCAGTACTTC.

The rearrangement joins TRBV7-2 to TRBJ1-4; D uncertain. The CDR3 has 14 amino acids. Trimming cost V 5 bases and J 7 bases, with 14 bases left between them. CDR1 is SGHTA and CDR2 is FQGNSA in the germline V gene. Here the CDR3 DNA reads TGTGCCAGCAGCACCATCGGCGAGGGTGAAAAACTGTTTTTT. As protein: CASSTIGEGEKLFF.

This clonotype was recorded at least ten times. V and J are TRBV6-5 and TRBJ1-4, with a possible D match to TRBD1 (5 bases). Trimming left V 6 bases short and J 4 bases short, with 15 bases between. CDR1 MNHEY and CDR2 SVGAGI come from the germline V gene. The CDR3 consists of 15 residues. The CDR3 is CASRAYRSRNEKLFF. For the CDR3, the DNA is TGTGCCAGCAGGGCTTACAGGAGCCGTAATGAAAAACTGTTTTTT.

V is TRBV7-9 and J is TRBJ2-5; a possible D gene is TRBD2 (6 bases). From germline, CDR1 is SEHNR and CDR2 FQNEAQ (reference sequence). Trimming took off 5 bases at V and 10 bases at J, with 20 bases between the two ends. The CDR3 is made up of 14 amino acids. The CDR3 DNA reads TGTGCCAGCAGCCTCGGAGGGCTTGTGGGTCGCCAGTACTTC. Its translation is CASSLGGLVGRQYF.

The genes are TRBV2 and TRBJ1-1; D uncertain. This CDR3 has 12 amino acids. From germline, CDR1 is SNHLY and CDR2 FYNNEI. The V gene lost 8 bases and the J gene lost 5 bases, with 12 bases spanning the gap. Here the CDR3 reads CASGLRRTEAFF. CDR3 nucleotide sequence: TGTGCCAGCGGACTGAGGCGGACTGAAGCTTTCTTT.

V usage is TRBV29-1 and J usage is TRBJ2-2; 9 positions match TRBD2. Germline assignment: CDR1 SQVTM and CDR2 ANQGSEA. The CDR3 is 16 amino acids. V lost 3 bases, J lost 7 bases, and 12 bases stayed unmatched. CDR3 in DNA: TGCAGCGTTGATGGGTCTAGCGGGGAGGTTGTCGGGGAGCTGTTTTTT. Translated: CSVDGSSGEVVGELFF.

This clonotype was seen once. CDR3 region: CASSEDRGEAKNIQYF. CDR3 nucleotide sequence: TGTGCCAGCAGTGAGGACAGGGGAGAAGCCAAAAACATTCAGTACTTC. The chain recombines TRBV2 with TRBJ2-4, with 9 bases fitting TRBD1. The V segment lost 3 bases and the J segment 0 bases; nucleotides outside the gene matches: 3. Germline lookup yields CDR1 SNHLY and CDR2 FYNNEI. The CDR3 contains 16 residues.

In this sample, this clonotype turned up many times. The chain recombines TRBV5-1 with TRBJ2-1, with TRBD2 as a possible D gene (5 bases). The CDR3 runs to 14 residues. Germline values: CDR1 SGHRS, CDR2 YFSETQ. V was cut by 4 bases and J by 5 bases, with 13 bases left in between. CDR3 bases: TGCGCCAGCAGCCTGGACTTGTCGAACAATGAGCAGTTCTTC. This gives the protein CASSLDLSNNEQFF.

The chain couples TRBV14 to TRBJ1-1; D unclear. Germline CDR1 reads SGHDN; CDR2 reads FVKESK. This CDR3 contains 13 residues. Trimming pared 0 bases from V and 10 bases from J, leaving 12 bases between. CDR3 amino acids: CASSQESGFVAFF. For the CDR3, the DNA is TGTGCCAGCAGCCAAGAGTCGGGTTTCGTAGCTTTCTTT.

The table lists this clonotype with many counts. This rearrangement joins TRBV29-1 to TRBJ2-7; tentatively, D is TRBD1 or TRBD2 (5 bases each). The ends were cut back, 7 bases at V and 3 bases at J, with 25 bases in the middle. Germline assignment: CDR1 SQVTM and CDR2 ANQGSEA. This CDR3 region has 16 residues. CDR3 sequence reads: CSAWDPSDGTYYEQYF. As DNA, the CDR3 is TGCAGCGCTTGGGACCCCAGTGACGGGACCTACTACGAGCAGTACTTC.

The genes are TRBV4-1 and TRBJ2-5, with a tentative D call TRBD1 (6 bases). Trimming took 1 base from V and 2 from J, leaving 14 bases between them. Germline V gene data show CDR1 as MGHRA and CDR2 as YSYEKL. The CDR3 runs 16 residues. This CDR3 is CASSQGLSGAQETQYF. CDR3 sequence (DNA): TGCGCCAGCAGCCAAGGCCTCTCAGGGGCGCAAGAGACCCAGTACTTC.

The sample holds many counts of this clonotype. This sequence joins TRBV12-3 or TRBV12-4 and TRBJ1-3, with D possibly matching TRBD1 (5 bases). V dropped 4 bases and J dropped 8 bases, with 12 bases sitting between them. The CDR3 is made up of 13 amino acids. The CDR3 is CASSYAGLDTIYF. CDR3 DNA: TGTGCCAGCAGTTATGCAGGGTTGGACACCATATATTTT.

The V gene is TRBV7-2, the J gene TRBJ1-1; possibly TRBD1 for D (6 bases). CDR3 length: 14 amino acids. Germline CDR1 is SGHTA and CDR2 is FQGNSA. The V and J ends lost 1 base and 8 bases respectively, with 14 bases between them. The CDR3 region has the DNA TGTGCCAGCAGCTTAGAGGGGGGCGTCGTAGAAGCTTTCTTT. Translated, it gives CASSLEGGVVEAFF.

To note about this clonotype: Its ends do not fully match the called genes, so a read error is possible. The chain uses TRBV9 and TRBJ2-5; 7 bases are a match to TRBD2. Germline V gene sequence: CDR1 SGDLS, CDR2 YYNGEE. This CDR3 spans 16 amino acids. The CDR3 reads CASSVGAGGTSETQDF. In DNA, the CDR3 is TGTGCCAGCAGCGTAGGTGCCGGGGGGACGTCGGAGACCCAGGACTTC. Looking up the rest from reference TRBV9 and TRBJ2-5 gives the full variable domain: DSGVTQTPKHLITATGQRVTLRCSPRSGDLSVYWYQQSLDQGLQFLIQYYNGEERAKGNILERFSAQQFPDLHSELNLSSLELGDSALYFCASSVGAGGTSETQDFGPGTRLLVL.

The genes are TRBV10-3 and TRBJ1-2; TRBD1 is a possible D gene (6 bases). This CDR3 is 13 amino acids long. V was clipped by 9 bases and J by 0 bases, with 11 bases between them. The germline CDR1 and CDR2 sequences are ENHRY and SYGVKD. The CDR3 loop reads CAIRRDTNYGYTF. The CDR3 bases are TGTGCCATTCGACGGGACACTAACTATGGCTACACCTTC.

As to this clonotype: Its ends do not fully match the called genes, so a read error is possible. V and J are TRBV20-1 and TRBJ1-1; D gene unclear. This CDR3 is built from 11 residues. The germline CDR1 and CDR2 sequences are DFQATT and SNEGSKA (reference sequence). CDR3 bases: TGCAGTACTAGAGACAACACTGAAGCTTTCTTT. Residues: CSTRDNTEAFF.